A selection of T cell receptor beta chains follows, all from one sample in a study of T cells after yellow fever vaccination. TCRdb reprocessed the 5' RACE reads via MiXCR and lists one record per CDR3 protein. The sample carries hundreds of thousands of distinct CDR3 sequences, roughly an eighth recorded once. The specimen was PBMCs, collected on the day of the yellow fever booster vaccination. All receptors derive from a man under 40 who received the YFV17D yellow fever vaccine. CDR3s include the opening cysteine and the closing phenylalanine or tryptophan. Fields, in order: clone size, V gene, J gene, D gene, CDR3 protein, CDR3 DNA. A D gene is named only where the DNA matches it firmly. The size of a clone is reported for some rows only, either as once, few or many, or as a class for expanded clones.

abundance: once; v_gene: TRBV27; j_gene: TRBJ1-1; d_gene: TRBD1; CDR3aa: CASSEQGATTDAFF; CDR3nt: TGTGCCAGCAGTGAACAGGGGGCTACCACTGATGCTTTCTTT
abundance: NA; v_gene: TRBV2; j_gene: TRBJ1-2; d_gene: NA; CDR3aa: CASSAQGWDYGYTF; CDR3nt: TGTGCCAGCAGCGCTCAGGGGTGGGACTATGGCTACACCTTC
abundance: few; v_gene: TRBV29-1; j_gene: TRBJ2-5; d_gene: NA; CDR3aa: CSVDGQGVRTQYF; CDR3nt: TGCAGCGTTGATGGGCAGGGCGTGAGGACCCAGTACTTC
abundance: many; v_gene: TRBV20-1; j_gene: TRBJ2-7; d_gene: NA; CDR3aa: CSAKPGGTEQYF; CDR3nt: TGCAGTGCGAAGCCCGGCGGGACGGAGCAGTACTTC
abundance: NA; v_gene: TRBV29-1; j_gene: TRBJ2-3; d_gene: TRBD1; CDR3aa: CSVTQGADTQYF; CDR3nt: TGCAGCGTTACCCAGGGGGCAGATACGCAGTATTTT
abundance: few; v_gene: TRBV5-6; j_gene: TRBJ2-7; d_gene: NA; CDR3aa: CASSLWPWGEQYF; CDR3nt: TGTGCCAGCAGCTTGTGGCCATGGGGCGAGCAGTACTTC
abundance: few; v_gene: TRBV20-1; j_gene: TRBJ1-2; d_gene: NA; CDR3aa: CSARGRRDDLRYTF; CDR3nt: TGCAGTGCTAGGGGAAGGCGGGACGATTTGAGGTACACCTTC
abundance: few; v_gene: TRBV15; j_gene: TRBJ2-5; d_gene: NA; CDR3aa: CATSRGADGFSQETQYF; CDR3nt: TGTGCCACCAGCAGAGGGGCTGACGGGTTCTCCCAAGAGACCCAGTACTTC
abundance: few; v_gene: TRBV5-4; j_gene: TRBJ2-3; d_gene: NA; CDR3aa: CASSLLGGTGDTQYF; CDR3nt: TGTGCCAGCAGCTTGTTAGGGGGGACGGGCGATACGCAGTATTTT
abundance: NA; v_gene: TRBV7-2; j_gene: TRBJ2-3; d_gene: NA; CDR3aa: CASSSGSSDTQYF; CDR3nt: TGTGCCAGCAGCTCCGGGAGCTCAGATACGCAGTATTTT
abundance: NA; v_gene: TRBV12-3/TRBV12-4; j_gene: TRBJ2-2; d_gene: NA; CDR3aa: CASRIPGGGNTGELFF; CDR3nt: TGTGCCAGCAGAATCCCAGGGGGGGGGAACACCGGGGAGCTGTTTTTT
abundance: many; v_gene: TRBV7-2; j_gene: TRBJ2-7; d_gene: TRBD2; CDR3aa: CASSLGGASGAVAEQYF; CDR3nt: TGTGCCAGCAGCTTAGGGGGTGCTAGCGGGGCTGTCGCCGAGCAGTACTTC
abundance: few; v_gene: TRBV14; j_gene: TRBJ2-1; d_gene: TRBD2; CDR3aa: CASSQLLAGDNEQFF; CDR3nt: TGTGCCAGCAGCCAACTACTAGCGGGGGACAATGAGCAGTTCTTC
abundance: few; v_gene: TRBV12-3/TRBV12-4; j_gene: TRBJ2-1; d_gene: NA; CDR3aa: CASSTRVPTSNEQFF; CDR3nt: TGTGCCAGCAGCACCCGGGTTCCTACCTCCAATGAGCAGTTCTTC
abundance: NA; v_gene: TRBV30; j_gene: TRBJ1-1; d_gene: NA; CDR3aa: CAWSVLRGTEAFF; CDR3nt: TGTGCCTGGAGTGTACTGCGGGGCACTGAAGCTTTCTTT
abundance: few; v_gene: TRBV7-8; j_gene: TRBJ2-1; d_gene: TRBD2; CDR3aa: CASSLDFRTSGYNEQFF; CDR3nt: TGTGCCAGCAGCTTAGATTTTAGGACTAGCGGCTACAATGAGCAGTTCTTC
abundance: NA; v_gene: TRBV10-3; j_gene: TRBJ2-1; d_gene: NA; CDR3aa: CAISSGSSIYNEQFF; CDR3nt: TGTGCCATCAGTAGCGGGTCTAGTATCTACAATGAGCAGTTCTTC
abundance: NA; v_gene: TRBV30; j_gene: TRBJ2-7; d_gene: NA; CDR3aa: CAWSVNHYEQYF; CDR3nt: TGTGCCTGGAGTGTTAACCACTACGAGCAGTACTTC
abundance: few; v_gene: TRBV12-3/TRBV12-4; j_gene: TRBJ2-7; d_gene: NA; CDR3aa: CASRSTATYEQYF; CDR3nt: TGTGCCAGCAGATCGACAGCCACCTACGAGCAGTACTTC
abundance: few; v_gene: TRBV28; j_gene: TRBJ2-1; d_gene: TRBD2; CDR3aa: CASRLANSYNEQFF; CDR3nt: TGTGCCAGCAGACTAGCGAACTCCTACAATGAGCAGTTCTTC
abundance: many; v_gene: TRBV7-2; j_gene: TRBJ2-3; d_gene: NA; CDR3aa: CASSSRRTSTDTQYF; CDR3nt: TGTGCCAGCAGCTCTCGACGGACTAGCACAGATACGCAGTATTTT
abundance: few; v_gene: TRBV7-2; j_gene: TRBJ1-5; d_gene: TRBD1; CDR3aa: CASSLGGGARPQHF; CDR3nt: TGTGCCAGCAGCTTAGGAGGGGGCGCGAGGCCCCAGCATTTT
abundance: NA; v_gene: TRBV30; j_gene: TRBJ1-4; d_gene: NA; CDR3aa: CAWSSSFSSSRLFF; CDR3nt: TGTGCCTGGAGCTCCTCCTTCAGTAGTAGCAGGTTGTTTTTT
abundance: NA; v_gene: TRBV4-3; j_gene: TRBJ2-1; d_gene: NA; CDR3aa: CASSQDHGREQFF; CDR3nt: TGCGCCAGCAGCCAAGATCACGGACGTGAGCAGTTCTTC
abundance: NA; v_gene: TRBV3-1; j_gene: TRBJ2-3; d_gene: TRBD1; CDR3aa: CASSLMTGMGTDTQYF; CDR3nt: TGTGCCAGCAGCCTAATGACAGGGATGGGGACAGATACGCAGTATTTT